This TCR beta chain was documented in a study of glioma-infiltrating T cells (dated by TCRdb to 2016 to 2018). Context from the whole study: TCR alpha- and beta-chain repertoires were sequenced from glioma tissue, non-neoplastic brain tissue and matched peripheral blood mononuclear cells. To measure divergence between tissue and blood T-cell populations, each tissue-infiltrating repertoire was compared with the peripheral blood repertoire of the same patient. Three low-grade glioma patients, eight or nine primary glioblastoma patients and three non-glioma patients contributing non-neoplastic brain tissue were included in the paired cohort.

CDR1 and CDR2, per the germline V gene, are SNHLY and FYNNEI. Including cysteine and phenylalanine, the CDR3 has 13 amino acids. Only the CDR3 DNA stays, 39 bases, in frame from base 1. Relative to germline, V is 6 bases shorter and J is 4 bases shorter, with 11 bases between their ends. Study-wide conclusions, independent of this receptor: Only a very small number of CDR3 sequences turned up in both tissue and blood, a result put down to high CDR3 diversity combined with limited sampling. The group comparisons were based on small numbers of patients: three non-neoplastic, three low-grade glioma and fewer than ten glioblastoma patients. VJ-independent divergence between tissue and blood was lower than expected in non-neoplastic patients but higher than expected in all gliomas, particularly low-grade gliomas.

A few counts support this clonotype. This receptor's antigen is unknown. Per-base qualities were not stored, and no clone one base away is much larger. The iRepertoire nested amplicon-rescue multiplex PCR (arm-PCR) platform was used to amplify TCR alpha and beta CDR3 regions from RNA. For one-step reverse transcription and amplification, roughly 85-400 ng of tissue mRNA or PBMC total RNA was used as input. Following bead purification, Illumina adapters were added through a secondary multiplex PCR, and the libraries were then gel-purified between 200 and 400 bp. Demultiplexing relied on internal 6-nucleotide barcodes carried by the libraries. Sequencing of the libraries was done on an Illumina MiSeq using 2x220 or 2x250 nucleotide paired-end reads. On the study's bioinformatics: Paired reads were merged using FLASH 1.2.11 and aligned with BWA-MEM to the GRCh37 human genome, and TRA and TRB reads were then extracted. V and J assignment used an IMGT-derived reference of cassette sequences and CDR3 motifs that included pseudogenes. Reads were translated in three frames, and productive CDR3s were defined by a C…FGXG motif without stop codons. A clonotype was defined as a unique combination of a V-J cassette pair and a CDR3 amino acid sequence. Hamming distance filtering was applied to reads, with thresholds set by the sequence error rate of each sample in mapped regions. TCRdb reanalyzed the raw reads on its own, using fastp at Q25 for trimming and MiXCR for clone calling, and kept in-frame beta chains. All rows with the same CDR3 protein become a single entry with the most common DNA and genes. What appears here as the V and J calls and clone size reflects TCRdb's work, not the paper's. Here the sample has 150,000 or so distinct CDR3 sequences; around 42% occur a single time. Roughly 20% of the sample is in the top ten clones.

Recombination linked TRBV2 to TRBJ2-3; TRBD1 is perhaps the D gene, given 6 matching bases. The sequenced material came from glioma tissue, nonneoplastic brain tissue, or PBMCs (not recorded which). This clonotype was sampled from a human donor with low-grade glioma or glioblastoma, undergoing nonglioma brain surgery, or in good health (not recorded which). For the CDR3, the sequence is CASRQTGPDTQYF. The nucleotides are TGTGCCAGCAGGCAGACAGGACCAGATACGCAGTATTTT. Here the CDR3 is joined to the reference TRBV2 and TRBJ2-3 genes, and the full variable domain is: EPEVTQTPSHQVTQMGQEVILRCVPISNHLYFYWYRQILGQKVEFLVSFYNNEISEKSEIFDDQFSVERPDGSNFTLKIRSTKLEDSAMYFCASRQTGPDTQYFGPGTRLTVL.